A single T cell receptor (beta chain) is shown here with its context. This clone's antigen is unknown. No per-base quality is available; no much larger clone lies one base away. The sample comes from a study of radiotherapy plus CTLA-4 blockade in lung cancer listed by TCRdb under 2018. Study-wide context: Among enrolled patients, 15% to 20% had an objective response and 25% to 40% reached disease control.

CDR1 MNHNY and CDR2 SVGAGI are derived from the germline V gene (reference sequence). V and J lose 2 bases and 1 base, and a span of 14 bases separates them. Including cysteine and phenylalanine, the CDR3 has 16 amino acids. The sequence is cut down to CDR3 DNA, 48 bases in frame from base 1. Libraries were made using the immunoSEQ multiplex PCR assay. Entries here come from immuneACCESS through TCRdb and include only in-frame sequences with V and J called. Some clones fail to appear in such tables; in the studies checked, an unresolved V gene covers under half of the shortfall, and the cause of the remainder is unknown. The sample profile shows roughly 86,000 clones; over 80% of them were found once. The ten largest clones represent 0.75% to 0.85% of the sample. Overall results and qualifications from the work: The strongest predictors of response were reported to be early dynamic shifts in blood T cell clones along with a rise in serum interferon-beta following radiation. TCR clones derived from tumors expanded in peripheral blood after treatment with radiotherapy and ipilimumab.

Focal radiation therapy combined with CTLA-4 blockade (ipilimumab) was tested in patients with chemo-refractory metastatic non-small-cell lung cancer. The starting material was peripheral blood, obtained from a patient treated with radiotherapy plus ipilimumab. The rearranged segments are TRBV6-6 and TRBJ1-1; a confident D gene designation cannot be given. This clonotype was obtained from a human donor with non-small cell lung cancer who had stable disease on radiotherapy plus ipilimumab. The CDR3 region has the sequence CASSYPPLHENTEAFF. The sequenced DNA: TGTGCCAGCAGTTACCCCCCTCTCCACGAGAACACTGAAGCTTTCTTT.